The clone carrying this T cell receptor (beta chain) was detected a few times. This sample was taken from a study of metastatic and nonmetastatic thyroid tumors. Looking at the study overall: Across blood and tumor or nodule tissue, repertoires from malignant and benign thyroid patients were compared with one another.

The CDR3 runs to 12 residues. V shed 8 bases, J shed 1 base, and the junction held 2 bases outside the gene matches. Per the germline V gene, CDR1 is SEHNR and CDR2 is FQNEAQ (reference sequence). TCRdb reprocessed the PCR reads via MiXCR. The table lists 30,000 to 40,000 clones, around 23% of them singletons, with approximately 3% in the top ten. Before thyroid surgery, none of the patients had received any treatment. The chain is built from TRBV7-9 and TRBJ2-7; 7 bases are a match to TRBD1. Sequenced material: tumor tissue. The receptor's source is a male donor with papillary thyroid cancer or a benign thyroid nodule (not recorded which). Some clones in this sample may be carry-over from other donors' samples. The CDR3 DNA is TGTGCCAGCTTGACAGGGTCCTACGAGCAGTACTTC. Translating gives CASLTGSYEQYF.